A selection of T cell receptor beta chains follows, all from one sample in a study of identical twins. Using its own MiXCR run on the 5' RACE reads, TCRdb lists one record per CDR3 protein. The sample lists hundreds of thousands of distinct CDR3 sequences, about 9.4% occurring once. The same sample was also studied in work on yellow fever vaccine responses in identical twins.

Sequencing was carried out using PBMCs. The receptors were gathered from a woman aged 18-35 years in good health. The CDR3 runs from the conserved cysteine through the conserved F or W. The D gene is left open where the match is weak. Not all rows give a size; the values are once, few, many and, for expanded clones, a class.

clone_size	v_call	j_call	d_call	cdr3_nt	cdr3_aa
few	TRBV20-1	TRBJ2-3	TRBD2	TGCAGTGCTAGACCACAGCGGGAGATAAGGACAGATACGCAGTATTTT	CSARPQREIRTDTQYF
-	TRBV3-1	TRBJ2-5	TRBD1	TGTGCCTGCAGCCAAAGGGGCAGGGGGCAAGAGACCCAGTACTTC	CACSQRGRGQETQYF
few	TRBV5-1	TRBJ2-1	TRBD2	TGCGCCAGCAGCTCAGGACTAGTTCATGAGCAGTTCTTC	CASSSGLVHEQFF
few	TRBV6-2/TRBV6-3	TRBJ2-5	-	TGTGCCAGCAGTTACTCGGTGGGCAGTAACCAAGAGACCCAGTACTTC	CASSYSVGSNQETQYF
-	TRBV21-1	TRBJ2-5	-	TGTGCCAGCAGCAAGGGGTGGGGGAAAGAGACCCAGTACTTC	CASSKGWGKETQYF
-	TRBV15	TRBJ2-2	-	TGTGCCACCAGTTCCGGGACACCTTACACCGGGGAGCTGTTTTTT	CATSSGTPYTGELFF
-	TRBV5-1	TRBJ2-7	TRBD1	TGCGCCAGCAGCTCCGGGACAGGGGACAACGAGCAGTACTTC	CASSSGTGDNEQYF
-	TRBV6-6	TRBJ2-3	-	TGTGCCAGCAGTTACACTGACTTTGATACGCAGTATTTT	CASSYTDFDTQYF
few	TRBV3-1	TRBJ2-7	TRBD1	TGTGCCAGCAGGGCCACAGGGGGCTACGAGCAGTACTTC	CASRATGGYEQYF
few	TRBV14	TRBJ2-1	-	TGTGCCAGCAGCCAAGCAGGGGGGAAAGGGCACTACAATGAGCAGTTCTTC	CASSQAGGKGHYNEQFF
many	TRBV29-1	TRBJ2-1	-	TGCAGCGCAGACAGAGACCTCAATGAGCAGTTCTTC	CSADRDLNEQFF
many	TRBV6-2/TRBV6-3	TRBJ2-3	TRBD2	TGTGCCAGCAGTTTGACTAGCGGGAGCACAGATACGCAGTATTTT	CASSLTSGSTDTQYF
few	TRBV5-1	TRBJ2-5	-	TGCGCCAGCAGCTTGGCCTTTGCGGGCAGGACCCAGTACTTC	CASSLAFAGRTQYF
few	TRBV6-1	TRBJ2-6	-	TGTGCCAGCACGTATATCGGAAAGGTTTCGGGGGCCAACGTCCTGACTTTC	CASTYIGKVSGANVLTF
-	TRBV21-1	TRBJ2-3	-	TGTGCCAGCAGCAAAGTAGGTCCGGCATCGGGTACGCAGTATTTT	CASSKVGPASGTQYF
few	TRBV20-1	TRBJ2-1	-	TGCAGTGCCAAAATCAGGAATGAGCAGTTCTTC	CSAKIRNEQFF
many	TRBV12-3/TRBV12-4	TRBJ2-1	TRBD2	TGTGCCAGCAGTGTTTCCGGGACTAGGCTGGATGAGCAGTTCTTC	CASSVSGTRLDEQFF
few	TRBV6-1	TRBJ2-7	TRBD2	TGTGCCAGCAGTGAAAGGGCGACTAGCGGGAACTCCTACGAGCAGTACTTC	CASSERATSGNSYEQYF
-	TRBV28	TRBJ2-3	-	TGTGCCAGCAGCCAGATAGGCACAGATACGCAGTATTTT	CASSQIGTDTQYF
many	TRBV6-4	TRBJ1-1	-	TGTGCCAGCAGTGACAGGGGCGGGGGAACTGAAGCTTTCTTT	CASSDRGGGTEAFF
few	TRBV14	TRBJ2-3	-	TGTGCCAGCAGCCAAGAGTCGGCGGGGCCTCGGACAGATACGCAGTATTTT	CASSQESAGPRTDTQYF
-	TRBV18	TRBJ2-5	-	TGTGCCAGCTCACCACTGGGCCAGGGCCGCCAAGAGACCCAGTACTTC	CASSPLGQGRQETQYF
few	TRBV7-9	TRBJ2-3	-	TGTGCCAGCAGCTTCGGCGGGGAAATAGTCACAGATACGCAGTATTTT	CASSFGGEIVTDTQYF
many	TRBV28	TRBJ1-5	TRBD1	TGTGCCAGCACCACTGGTGAGGGGGCAGGGCAGCCCCAGCATTTT	CASTTGEGAGQPQHF
-	TRBV6-1	TRBJ2-7	TRBD1	TGTGCCAGCAGAGGAGACAGGGGGCTTTTCTACGAGCAGTACTTC	CASRGDRGLFYEQYF
few	TRBV27	TRBJ2-3	-	TGTGCCAGCAGTTTTATTGAGAGCACAGATACGCAGTATTTT	CASSFIESTDTQYF
few	TRBV7-9	TRBJ1-2	TRBD1	TGTGCCAGCATGGGGACAGGGAATGGCTACACCTTC	CASMGTGNGYTF
many	TRBV6-5	TRBJ2-5	TRBD2	TGTGCCAGCAGTTTGACTAGCGGGAGTGGAGAGACCCAGTACTTC	CASSLTSGSGETQYF
-	TRBV6-2/TRBV6-3	TRBJ1-5	TRBD1	TGTGCCACCCGGACAGGGTTAAGCAATCAGCCCCAGCATTTT	CATRTGLSNQPQHF
many	TRBV20-1	TRBJ2-1	TRBD1	TGCAGTGCTAGCCCCCTAGGGGGCGACATAAATGACAATGAGCAGTTCTTC	CSASPLGGDINDNEQFF
-	TRBV4-1	TRBJ2-1	TRBD1	TGCGCCAGCAGCCAACCCGGACAGGGTGACAATGAGCAGTTCTTC	CASSQPGQGDNEQFF
few	TRBV10-3	TRBJ2-3	-	TGTGCCACTCGACAGTCTACAGATACGCAGTATTTT	CATRQSTDTQYF
few	TRBV7-2	TRBJ2-7	-	TGTGCCAGCAGCTTAGATCAGGTCTCCTACGAGCAGTACTTC	CASSLDQVSYEQYF
-	TRBV5-1	TRBJ2-1	TRBD2	TGCGCCAGCAGCGGAAAACTAGCGGGAGGGCCCTCCTACAATGAGCAGTTCTTC	CASSGKLAGGPSYNEQFF
-	TRBV4-1	TRBJ1-2	-	TGCGCCAGCAGCCAAGGTTCCCTTAGCTCTGGCTACACCTTC	CASSQGSLSSGYTF
many	TRBV2	TRBJ2-2	TRBD2	TGTGCCAGGGCGACTAGCGAGACCGGGGAGCTGTTTTTT	CARATSETGELFF
few	TRBV19	TRBJ2-1	TRBD1	TGTGCCAGTAGTATAGAGCGGGGACAGGGAAAACAGTTCTTC	CASSIERGQGKQFF
-	TRBV6-6	TRBJ2-7	TRBD1	TGTGCCAGCAGACAAGGGACAGGGAGGCAGCAGTACTTC	CASRQGTGRQQYF
few	TRBV11-2	TRBJ1-1	-	TGTGCCAGCAGCTACAGGGTCGCTGAAGCTTTCTTT	CASSYRVAEAFF
-	TRBV5-1	TRBJ2-1	TRBD2	TGCGCCAGCAGCGATCGGACTAGCGGCTTTAATGAGCAGTTCTTC	CASSDRTSGFNEQFF
few	TRBV18	TRBJ2-7	-	TGTGCCAGCTCACCATCGGGGGCGCCCTACGAGCAGTACTTC	CASSPSGAPYEQYF
-	TRBV11-1	TRBJ2-1	-	TGTGCCAGCAGCGTGAAACTAGTTGGTGAGCAGTTCTTC	CASSVKLVGEQFF
many	TRBV6-6	TRBJ2-3	-	TGTGCCAGCAGCTGGGGCAACGCAGATACGCAGTATTTT	CASSWGNADTQYF
-	TRBV15	TRBJ2-3	-	TGTGCCACCAAAGCCAGACCTAGCACAGATACGCAGTATTTT	CATKARPSTDTQYF
-	TRBV30	TRBJ2-1	-	TGTGCCTGGAGCCTCCCCGGGGCGTACAATGAGCAGTTCTTC	CAWSLPGAYNEQFF
-	TRBV27	TRBJ2-1	TRBD2	TGTGCCAGCAGTTTAACAGCGGGACTAGCGAGGAATGAGCAGTTCTTC	CASSLTAGLARNEQFF
-	TRBV6-5	TRBJ2-7	-	TGTGCCAGCAGTTCCTTGACTAGAAGCTCCTACGAGCAGTACTTC	CASSSLTRSSYEQYF
-	TRBV20-1	TRBJ1-6	-	TGCAGTGCTGTGCCCTCCCCTAGGGAAAATTCACCCCTCCACTTT	CSAVPSPRENSPLHF
-	TRBV25-1	TRBJ2-2	-	TGTGCCAGCATTGGAAGCACCGGGGAGCTGATTTTT	CASIGSTGELIF
-	TRBV11-2	TRBJ2-6	-	TGTGCCAGCAGCCCGACCGGCCCTGGGGCCAACGTCCTGACTTTC	CASSPTGPGANVLTF
few	TRBV6-5	TRBJ2-1	-	TGTGCCAGCGGGGGGTTCAATGAGCAGTTCTTC	CASGGFNEQFF
few	TRBV3-1	TRBJ2-3	TRBD2	TGTGCCAGCAGCCAAGCGGGACTAGCGGGGGGGCCTAGTACGCAGTATTTT	CASSQAGLAGGPSTQYF
few	TRBV6-2/TRBV6-3	TRBJ2-3	-	TGTGCCAGCAGGGATGGAGATACGCAGTATTTT	CASRDGDTQYF
-	TRBV4-2	TRBJ2-1	-	TGTGCCAGCAGCCAAGAGTCGTTAATTCTTAATGAGCAGTTCTTC	CASSQESLILNEQFF